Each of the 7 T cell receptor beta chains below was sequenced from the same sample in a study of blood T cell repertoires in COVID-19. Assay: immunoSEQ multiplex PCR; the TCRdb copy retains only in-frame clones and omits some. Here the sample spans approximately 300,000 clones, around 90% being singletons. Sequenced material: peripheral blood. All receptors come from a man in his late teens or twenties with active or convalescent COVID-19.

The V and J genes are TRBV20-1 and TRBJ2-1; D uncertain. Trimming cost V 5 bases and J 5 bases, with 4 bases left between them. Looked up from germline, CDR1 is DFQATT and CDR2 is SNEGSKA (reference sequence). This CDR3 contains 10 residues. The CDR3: CSAQNNEQFF. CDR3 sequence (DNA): TGCAGTGCTCAAAACAATGAGCAGTTCTTC.

The CDR3 nucleotides read TGTGCCAGCAGTTATAGGGACAGCAAGAACACTGAAGCTTTCTTT. Translated, it gives CASSYRDSKNTEAFF. The chain carries TRBV6-9 and TRBJ1-1; 7 nucleotides line up with TRBD1. The CDR3 runs 15 residues. Germline CDR1 reads MNHGY; CDR2 reads SVAAGI. The junction had 4 bases not matched to a gene; V was cut back by 2 bases and J by 1 base.

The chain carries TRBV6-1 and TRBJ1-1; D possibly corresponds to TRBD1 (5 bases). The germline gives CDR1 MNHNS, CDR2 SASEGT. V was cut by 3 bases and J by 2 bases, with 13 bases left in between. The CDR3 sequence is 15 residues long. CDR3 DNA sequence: TGTGCCAGCAGTGACAGGGTCGACTCAAACACTGAAGCTTTCTTT. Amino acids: CASSDRVDSNTEAFF.

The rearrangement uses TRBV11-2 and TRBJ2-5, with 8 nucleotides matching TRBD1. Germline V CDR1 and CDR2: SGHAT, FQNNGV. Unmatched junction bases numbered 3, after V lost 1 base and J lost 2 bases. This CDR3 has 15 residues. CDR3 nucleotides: TGTGCCAGCAGCTTAGGGACAGGGACTCAAGAGACCCAGTACTTC. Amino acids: CASSLGTGTQETQYF. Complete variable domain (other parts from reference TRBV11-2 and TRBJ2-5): EAGVAQSPRYKIIEKRQSVAFWCNPISGHATLYWYQQILGQGPKLLIQFQNNGVVDDSQLPKDRFSAERLKGVDSTLKIQPAKLEDSAVYLCASSLGTGTQETQYFGPGTRLLVL.

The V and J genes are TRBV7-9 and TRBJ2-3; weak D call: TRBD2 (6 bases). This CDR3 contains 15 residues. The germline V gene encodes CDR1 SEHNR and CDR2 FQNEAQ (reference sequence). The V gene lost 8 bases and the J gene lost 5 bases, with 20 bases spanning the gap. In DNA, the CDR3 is TGTGCCAGCGGGCAAAGGCGGGGATGGGGAGATACGCAGTATTTT. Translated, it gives CASGQRRGWGDTQYF.

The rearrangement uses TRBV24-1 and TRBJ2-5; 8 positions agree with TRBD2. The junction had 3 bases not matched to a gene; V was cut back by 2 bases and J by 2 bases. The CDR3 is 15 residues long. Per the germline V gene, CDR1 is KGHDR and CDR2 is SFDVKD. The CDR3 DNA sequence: TGTGCCACCAGTGATTGGCGCGGGGGGCAAGAGACCCAGTACTTC. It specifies CATSDWRGGQETQYF.

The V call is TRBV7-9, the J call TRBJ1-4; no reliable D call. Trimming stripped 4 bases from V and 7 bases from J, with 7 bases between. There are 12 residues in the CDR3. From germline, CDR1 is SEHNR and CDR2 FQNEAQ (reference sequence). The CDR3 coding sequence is TGTGCCAGCAGCTCCCCTTTTGAAAAACTGTTTTTT. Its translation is CASSSPFEKLFF.